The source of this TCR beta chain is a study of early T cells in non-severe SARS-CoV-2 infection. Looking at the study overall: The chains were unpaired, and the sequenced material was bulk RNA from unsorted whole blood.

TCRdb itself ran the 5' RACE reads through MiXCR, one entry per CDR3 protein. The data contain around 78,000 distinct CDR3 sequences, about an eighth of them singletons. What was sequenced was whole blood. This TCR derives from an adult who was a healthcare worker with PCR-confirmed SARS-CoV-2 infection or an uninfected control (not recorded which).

The CDR3 is CASSFPLAGSNEQFF. Here the CDR3 DNA reads TGCGCCAGCAGCTTTCCACTAGCGGGGAGCAATGAGCAGTTCTTC. The chain carries TRBV5-1 and TRBJ2-1; 10 nucleotides agree with TRBD2. The CDR3 extends over 15 amino acids. CDR1 and CDR2 from the germline V gene are SGHRS and YFSETQ. V gave up 2 bases and J gave up 6 bases; unmatched junction bases: 5.